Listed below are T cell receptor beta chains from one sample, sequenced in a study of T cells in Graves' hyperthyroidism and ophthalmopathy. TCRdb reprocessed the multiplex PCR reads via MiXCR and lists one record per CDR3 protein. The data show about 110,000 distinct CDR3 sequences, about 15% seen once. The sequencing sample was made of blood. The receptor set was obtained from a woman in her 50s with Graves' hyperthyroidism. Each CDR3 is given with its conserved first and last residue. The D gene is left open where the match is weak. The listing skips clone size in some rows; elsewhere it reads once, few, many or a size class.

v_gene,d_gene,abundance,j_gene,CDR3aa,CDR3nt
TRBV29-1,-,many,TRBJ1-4,CSSRDTRDKLFF,TGCAGCTCCCGAGACACACGGGACAAACTGTTTTTT
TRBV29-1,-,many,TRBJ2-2,CSVEKPGSTGELFF,TGCAGCGTTGAAAAACCAGGGTCCACCGGGGAGCTGTTTTTT
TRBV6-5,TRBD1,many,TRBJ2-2,CASSYLQGATGELFF,TGTGCCAGCAGTTACCTTCAGGGGGCAACCGGGGAGCTGTTTTTT
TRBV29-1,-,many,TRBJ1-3,CSVVTGRNTIYF,TGCAGCGTTGTAACAGGGAGGAACACCATATATTTT
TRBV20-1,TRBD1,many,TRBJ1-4,CSAAPGQGGEKLFF,TGCAGTGCTGCGCCCGGACAGGGAGGGGAAAAACTGTTTTTT
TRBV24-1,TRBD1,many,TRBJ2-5,CATSARGQATGETQYF,TGTGCCACCAGTGCCCGAGGACAGGCCACAGGGGAGACCCAGTACTTC
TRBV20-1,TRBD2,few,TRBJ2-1,CSAKKRLAQSYNEQFF,TGCAGTGCTAAGAAAAGACTAGCGCAATCCTACAATGAGCAGTTCTTC
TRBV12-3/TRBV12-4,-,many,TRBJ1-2,CASRSVGGVGYGYTF,TGTGCCAGCAGATCCGTAGGGGGAGTAGGCTATGGCTACACCTTC
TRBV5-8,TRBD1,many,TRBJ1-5,CASSRVVAGGFFLSNQPQHF,TGTGCCAGCAGCCGGGTCGTGGCAGGGGGTTTCTTCCTTAGCAATCAGCCCCAGCATTTT
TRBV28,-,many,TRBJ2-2,CASRRAQRELFF,TGTGCCAGCAGACGCGCACAGCGGGAGCTGTTTTTT
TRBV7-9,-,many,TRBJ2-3,CASSLASGDTQYF,TGTGCCAGCAGCTTAGCTTCGGGGGATACGCAGTATTTT
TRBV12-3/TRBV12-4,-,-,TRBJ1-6,CASSLGWQLHHF,TGTGCCAGCAGTTTAGGGTGGCAGCTCCATCACTTT
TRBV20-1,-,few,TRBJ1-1,CSGARTEAFF,TGCAGTGGAGCGCGGACTGAAGCTTTCTTT
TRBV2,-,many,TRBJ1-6,CASSDYSAGDSPLHF,TGTGCCAGCAGTGATTACTCGGCAGGAGATTCACCCCTCCACTTT
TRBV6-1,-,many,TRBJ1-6,CASSELNNSPLHF,TGTGCCAGCAGTGAGCTGAATAATTCACCCCTCCACTTT
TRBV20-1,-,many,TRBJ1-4,CSARSSAGGGEKLFF,TGCAGTGCTAGATCATCAGCGGGGGGGGGTGAAAAACTGTTTTTT